The next 18 T cell receptor beta chains were all read from a single sample in a study of blood T cells in healthy people across ages. The use of a sample-barcoded 5' primer and a J-beta primer mix characterized a second PCR of about 7 to 12 cycles. MiXCR, run by TCRdb on the 5' RACE reads, gives a single entry per CDR3 protein. The table shows about 1,400,000 distinct CDR3 sequences, with 59% occurring only once. The sample comprised blood. Receptors were obtained from a man aged 18 to 35 in good health.

The chain combines TRBV2 with TRBJ1-4; D possibly corresponds to TRBD1 (6 bases). CDR3 length: 13 amino acids. Germline V lookup: CDR1 SNHLY, CDR2 FYNNEI. With 8 bases removed from V and 4 bases from J, the gap between germline ends came to 11 bases. The CDR3 region has the DNA TGTGCCAGCCGGACAGTCTATAATGAAAAACTGTTTTTT. It is translated as CASRTVYNEKLFF. The full variable domain, completed using reference TRBV2 and TRBJ1-4, is EPEVTQTPSHQVTQMGQEVILRCVPISNHLYFYWYRQILGQKVEFLVSFYNNEISEKSEIFDDQFSVERPDGSNFTLKIRSTKLEDSAMYFCASRTVYNEKLFFGSGTQLSVL.

On this clonotype: One junction end disagrees with the germline gene, perhaps due to a read error. The chain has TRBV10-3 and TRBJ1-5; D is ambiguous. CDR1 is ENHRY, CDR2 SYGVKD, per germline. CDR3 length: 13 residues. The CDR3 sequence is CAVSPKDDQPQHF. CDR3 DNA sequence: TGTGCCGTCAGCCCTAAAGATGATCAGCCCCAGCATTTT.

This clonotype was counted once. V and J are TRBV4-1 and TRBJ2-2, with 10 bases identical to TRBD2. V was clipped by 2 bases and J by 4 bases; unmatched bases: 1. CDR1 and CDR2 from the germline V gene are MGHRA and YSYEKL. The CDR3 has 15 residues. The CDR3, as DNA: TGCGCCAGCAGCCAACCTAGCGGGGGCACCGGGGAGCTGTTTTTT. As protein: CASSQPSGGTGELFF.

The rearrangement links TRBV6-6 to TRBJ2-3; D unresolved. The CDR3 totals 12 residues. Germline V gene lookup returns CDR1 MNHNY and CDR2 SVGAGI (reference sequence). The chain's CDR3 is CASRARADTQYF. The CDR3 DNA reads TGTGCTAGCCGAGCGCGTGCTGATACGCAGTATTTT.

The chain uses TRBV21-1 and TRBJ1-4; the D call in the table, TRBD1, was not verified against the DNA. TRBV21-1 is a listed pseudogene. CDR3 length equals 19 residues. The CDR3 sequence: CASSDTGLIHLISNEKLFF. CDR3 DNA sequence: TGTGCCAGCAGCGATACAGGGTTAATTCACCTAATATCGAATGAAAAACTGTTTTTT.

The gene calls are TRBV28 and TRBJ2-3; D unresolved. The germline V gene has CDR1 MDHEN and CDR2 SYDVKM. This CDR3 is 11 amino acids long. The germline V and J ends were trimmed by 8 bases and 5 bases, with 8 bases remaining between them. CDR3 protein: CASGSGDTQYF. The CDR3, as DNA: TGTGCCAGCGGAAGTGGAGATACGCAGTATTTT. Drawing the rest from reference TRBV28 and TRBJ2-3, the complete variable domain is DVKVTQSSRYLVKRTGEKVFLECVQDMDHENMFWYRQDPGLGLRLIYFSYDVKMKEKGDIPEGYSVSREKKERFSLILESASTNQTSMYLCASGSGDTQYFGPGTRLTVL.

The chain joins TRBV12-3 or TRBV12-4 to TRBJ2-3; TRBD2 matches 7 bases. V shed 6 bases and J 4 bases; nucleotides not matched to a gene: 7. This CDR3 region has 14 residues. The CDR3 DNA sequence: TGTGCCAGCAGCCCCACTAGCGCCCCAGATACGCAGTATTTT. This encodes CASSPTSAPDTQYF.

This clonotype was seen just once. The chain joins TRBV7-9 to TRBJ1-2; D uncertain. Germline CDR1 reads SEHNR; CDR2 reads FQNEAQ (reference sequence). The CDR3 consists of 13 residues. V was shortened by 8 bases and J by 0 bases, with 10 bases between the two germline ends. The CDR3 spells CASGYGTNYGYTF. Written as DNA, the CDR3 is TGTGCCAGCGGGTACGGAACTAACTATGGCTACACCTTC.

J is TRBJ2-4 and V is TRBV6-5; 8 bases agree with TRBD1. V lost 0 bases, J lost 1 base, and 17 bases stayed unmatched. Per germline, CDR1 MNHEY and CDR2 SVGAGI. The CDR3 has 21 amino acids. The CDR3 region has the DNA TGTGCCAGCAGTTACTCGAGGGGCAGGGGGCACGGGTTGGTTGCCAAAAACATTCAGTACTTC. It codes for CASSYSRGRGHGLVAKNIQYF.

V gene TRBV2 combines with J gene TRBJ2-3, with 7 bases lining up with TRBD1. The CDR3 contains 14 residues. V shed 6 bases and J 1 base; nucleotides not matched to a gene: 4. Looked up from germline, CDR1 is SNHLY and CDR2 is FYNNEI. The CDR3 sequence is CASRGQLGTDTQYF. The CDR3 bases are TGTGCCAGCAGGGGACAGCTTGGCACAGATACGCAGTATTTT.

This clonotype showed up just a few times. The chain uses TRBV27 and TRBJ2-3, with D maybe TRBD1 (5 bases). The V and J ends lost 2 bases and 2 bases respectively, with 14 bases between them. The CDR3 covers 16 residues. Germline V gene sequence: CDR1 MNHEY, CDR2 SMNVEV (reference sequence). CDR3 residues: CASSLGGAYFTDTQYF. The CDR3 bases are TGTGCCAGCAGTTTAGGTGGGGCGTACTTCACAGATACGCAGTATTTT.

The chain is built from TRBV20-1 and TRBJ2-7; D might be TRBD1 or TRBD2, each matching 5 bases. Germline CDR1 DFQATT, CDR2 SNEGSKA (reference sequence). V lost 3 bases and J lost 1, with 10 bases in between. The CDR3 sequence is 13 residues long. The CDR3 is CSASRDVSYEQYF. The CDR3 DNA follows: TGCAGTGCTAGTCGGGACGTTTCCTACGAGCAGTACTTC.

The chain combines TRBV5-1 with TRBJ1-2; the D gene is possibly TRBD1 (5 bases). V was clipped by 6 bases and J by 8 bases, with 14 bases between them. This CDR3 contains 12 residues. Germline assignment: CDR1 SGHRS and CDR2 YFSETQ. CDR3 sequence reads: CASNPGDGGYTF. CDR3 sequence (DNA): TGCGCCAGCAACCCGGGGGATGGGGGCTACACCTTC.

The chain couples TRBV2 to TRBJ1-1, with D possibly TRBD1 on 6 matching bases. The V end was cut by 6 bases, the J end by 5 bases, with 16 bases between. Germline V lookup: CDR1 SNHLY, CDR2 FYNNEI. This CDR3 has 14 amino acids. The CDR3 nucleotides read TGTGCCAGCAGATTGCAGGGGTCGTGGACTGAAGCTTTCTTT. It yields the protein CASRLQGSWTEAFF.

The chain has TRBV30 and TRBJ1-2, with no clear D. Per germline, CDR1 GTSNPN and CDR2 SVGIG (reference sequence). CDR3 length: 13 residues. Trimming cost V 1 base and J 3 bases, with 9 bases left between them. The CDR3 region has the DNA TGTGCCTGGAGTGCGGACGATGACTATGGCTACACCTTC. Translating it yields CAWSADDDYGYTF. Looking up the rest from reference TRBV30 and TRBJ1-2 gives the full variable domain: SQTIHQWPATLVQPVGSPLSLECTVEGTSNPNLYWYRQAAGRGLQLLFYSVGIGQISSEVPQNLSASRPQDRQFILSSKKLLLSDSGFYLCAWSADDDYGYTFGSGTRLTVV.

This rearrangement joins TRBV11-2 to TRBJ2-1, with 7 positions matching TRBD1. CDR3 length: 14 residues. V shed 4 bases, J shed 6 bases, and the junction held 6 bases outside the gene matches. CDR1 SGHAT and CDR2 FQNNGV come from the germline V gene. The CDR3 protein is CASSSQNRGNEQFF. As DNA, the CDR3 is TGTGCCAGCAGCTCCCAAAACAGGGGCAATGAGCAGTTCTTC.

The gene calls are TRBV7-2 and TRBJ2-5, with TRBD2 as a possible D gene (5 bases). The J call is in doubt because the DNA end fits TRBJ2-7 better. The length of the CDR3 is 15 residues. Germline assignment: CDR1 SGHTA and CDR2 FQGNSA. Here the CDR3 reads CASSLKVATTYEQYF. For the CDR3, the DNA is TGTGCCAGCAGCTTAAAGGTAGCGACTACCTACGAGCAGTACTTC.

The V and J genes are TRBV2 and TRBJ2-3; 7 nucleotides align to TRBD2. This CDR3 has 13 residues. Trimming at V came to 10 bases and at J to 6 bases, leaving 10 bases not matched to a gene. Germline values: CDR1 SNHLY, CDR2 FYNNEI. The CDR3 nucleotides read TGTGCCACCCCGGGGAGGGCCCCTGATACGCAGTATTTT. This encodes CATPGRAPDTQYF.